This T cell receptor (beta chain) derives from a study of control samples from healthy donors and cancer patients. This table comes from immunoSEQ multiplex PCR, and its TCRdb copy is limited to in-frame clones, with some not included. Of approximately 150,000 clones in the sample, approximately 94% were seen once. Germline CDR1 is SGHAT and CDR2 is FQNNGV. The CDR3 consists of 13 residues. Trimming pared 1 base from V and 9 bases from J, leaving 10 bases between. This receptor was obtained from a woman younger than 30 in good health. The chain carries TRBV11-2 and TRBJ1-5; a weak D match, TRBD1 (6 bases). The sequenced material came from blood. The CDR3 coding sequence is TGTGCCAGCAGCTTAGGGGGGGGCTGGCCCCAGCATTTT. This codes for CASSLGGGWPQHF.